This TCR beta chain comes out of a study of cytomegalovirus exposure and HLA in healthy donors. Study results and caveats: The study labeled roughly 160 TCR beta chains cytomegalovirus-associated.

Both 60 Vbeta primers and 13 Jbeta primers went into the PCR. This table comes from immunoSEQ multiplex PCR, and its TCRdb copy is limited to in-frame clones, with some not included. Among 200,000 to 250,000 clones listed, 60% to 85% were seen once. About this clone itself: Its antigen is unknown.

The TCR was taken from a man between 35 and 55 years old in good health and CMV-seronegative. Material for sequencing was PBMCs.

The CDR3 DNA is TGTGCCTCCCGTGAGCTCATGAACACTGAAGCTTTCTTT. This translates into CASRELMNTEAFF. V usage is TRBV30 and J usage is TRBJ1-1, with D uncertain. The CDR3 runs 13 residues. The ends were cut back, 7 bases at V and 0 bases at J, with 12 bases in the middle. Germline CDR1 and CDR2: GTSNPN and SVGIG (reference sequence).